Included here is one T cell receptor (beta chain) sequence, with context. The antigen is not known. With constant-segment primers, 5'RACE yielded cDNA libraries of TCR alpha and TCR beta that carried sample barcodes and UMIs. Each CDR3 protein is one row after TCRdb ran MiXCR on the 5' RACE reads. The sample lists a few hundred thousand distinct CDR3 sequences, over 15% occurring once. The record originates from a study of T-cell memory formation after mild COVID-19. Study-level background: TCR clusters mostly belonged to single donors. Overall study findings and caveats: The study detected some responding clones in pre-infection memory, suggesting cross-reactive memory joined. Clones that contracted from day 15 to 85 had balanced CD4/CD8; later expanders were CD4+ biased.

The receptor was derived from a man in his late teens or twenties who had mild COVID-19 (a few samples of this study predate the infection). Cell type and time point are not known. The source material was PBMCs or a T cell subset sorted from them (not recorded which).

This CDR3 reads CSVDAQQETQYF. CDR3 DNA sequence: TGCAGCGTTGATGCCCAGCAAGAGACCCAGTACTTC. The chain links TRBV29-1 to TRBJ2-5; no clear D. Germline CDR1 is SQVTM and CDR2 is ANQGSEA. V lost 3 bases, J lost 2 bases, and 7 bases lay in between. The CDR3 totals 12 residues.